This entry describes one TCR beta chain. TCR beta CDR3 region amplification was performed from RNA transcripts. Primed by the HTBI set, a first-round RT-PCR was run on the TCR CDR3. TCRdb re-called the multiplex PCR reads through MiXCR, storing one row per CDR3 protein. The table shows hundreds of thousands of distinct CDR3 sequences, with approximately 14% occurring only once. The sample is drawn from a study of T cells in Graves' hyperthyroidism and ophthalmopathy. No progression to ophthalmopathy during 18 months of follow-up defined stable disease. The diagnostic basis comprised clinical symptoms, serum thyroxine and TRAb, thyroid ultrasound and orbital computed tomography. The sequenced material came from blood. This clonotype was obtained from a young woman with Graves' hyperthyroidism.

This CDR3 is CASTGTLNSGVLGKLFF. CDR3 DNA: TGTGCCAGCACCGGGACATTAAATTCTGGGGTTCTCGGGAAACTGTTTTTT. The chain has TRBV6-1 and TRBJ1-4; D possibly corresponds to TRBD1 (6 bases). There are 17 residues in the CDR3. Germline V gene sequence: CDR1 MNHNS, CDR2 SASEGT. Trimming took off 7 bases at V and 11 bases at J, with 29 bases between the two ends.